This section outlines one T cell receptor beta chain sequence together with its context. No antigen is known for it. One end of the junction is discordant with germline, which a read error may explain. This sample's RNA came from whole unsorted tissue. Newly diagnosed lung cancer patients had thoracic surgery in China, August–November 2014, without prior chemotherapy. A modified ARM-PCR protocol with three rounds of nested PCR amplified TCRbeta. TCRdb independently ran MiXCR on the multiplex PCR reads; one entry per CDR3 protein. The table has 120,000 or so distinct CDR3 sequences, over 70% seen once; the top ten hold roughly 20%. The sample comes from a study of tumor and adjacent non-tumor tissue in lung cancer. Looking at the study overall: Patients comprised about eleven adenocarcinoma, a couple of squamous cell carcinoma and 1 small cell lung cancer. Study observations and caveats: Shorter survival was associated with higher TCR diversity in tumors.

The sequence derives from a man aged 65 to 85 with non-small cell lung cancer. Input material: lung tumor tissue.

DNA for the CDR3: TGTGCCAACAGCTTAGGCGGGACAGCTTCTGATGGCTGCACCTTC. Encoded protein: CANSLGGTASDGCTF. The chain has TRBV11-1 and TRBJ1-2; TRBD1 matches at 7 bases. The CDR3 totals 15 residues. CDR1 and CDR2 from the germline V gene are SGHAT and FQDESV (reference sequence).